This TCR beta chain was captured in a study of identical twins. The CDR3 length is 21 residues. The germline V gene has CDR1 SNHLY and CDR2 FYNNEI. The V end lost 4 bases, the J end lost 9 bases, and 37 bases lay between the germline ends. Comment on this clonotype: The antigen remains unidentified.

Study conclusions and caveats: Cross-sectional statistics, not tracking of the same donors, supported the conclusions. The more abundant beta clonotypes in cord blood had fewer insertions, and memory repertoires did not show this. For out-of-frame alpha sequences shared by twins, low generation probability was in excess.

TCRdb re-derived calls from the 5' RACE reads in MiXCR, one entry per CDR3 protein. Of about 810,000 distinct CDR3 sequences listed, about 12% were seen once; the top ten hold 1.5% to 2%. These sequences were also reported in another study, on yellow fever vaccine responses in identical twins.

The rearrangement joins TRBV2 to TRBJ2-1; D might be TRBD2 (6 bases). Sequenced sample: PBMCs. The TCR was taken from a woman in her late teens or twenties in good health. CDR3 sequence (DNA): TGTGCCAGCAGTGGTCCCCGGGCCCCTCCGTTCGGGGGATCACCAAGGGGTGAGCAGTTCTTC. Its translation is CASSGPRAPPFGGSPRGEQFF.